The 18 T cell receptor beta chains given below trace back to one sample, sequenced in a study of patients and donors after allogeneic stem cell transplantation. A single record per CDR3 protein comes from TCRdb applying MiXCR to the RT-PCR reads. The sample records 900,000 to 1,000,000 distinct CDR3 sequences, 18% being singletons. Sequencing input: blood, either unsorted or a sorted T cell fraction (not recorded which). The receptors were sampled from a human donor who was either an allogeneic HSCT recipient or a stem cell or donor lymphocyte infusion donor (not recorded which). It is not recorded whose cells these are; they may come from a transplant donor.

The rearrangement links TRBV6-2 or TRBV6-3 to TRBJ1-5; no reliable D call. Germline V CDR1 and CDR2: MNHEY, SVGEGT. The germline V and J ends were trimmed by 5 bases and 0 bases, with 23 bases remaining between them. The CDR3 length is 19 residues. In DNA form, the CDR3 reads TGTGCCAGCAGTGACCGGACTCAGACGCTATTGAATAGCAATCAGCCCCAGCATTTT. Amino acid sequence: CASSDRTQTLLNSNQPQHF.

The rearrangement joins TRBV7-9 to TRBJ2-1, with TRBD2 matching 13 bases. V was pared by 5 bases and J by 8 bases, with 6 bases of the junction left unmatched. The CDR3 extends over 15 amino acids. Germline CDR1 and CDR2: SEHNR and FQNEAQ (reference sequence). CDR3 DNA sequence: TGTGCCAGCAGCCGGACTAGCGGGAGTACCGATGAGCAGTTCTTC. Translation gives CASSRTSGSTDEQFF.

The V gene is TRBV25-1, the J gene TRBJ1-4; D uncertain. Trimming stripped 0 bases from V and 0 bases from J, with 2 bases between. This CDR3 region has 14 residues. CDR1 MGHDK and CDR2 SYGVNS come from the germline V gene. The CDR3 DNA reads as TGTGCCAGCAGTGAATACACAACTAATGAAAAACTGTTTTTT. This codes for CASSEYTTNEKLFF.

The chain has TRBV6-1 and TRBJ1-1; 7 bases agree with TRBD1. The CDR3 consists of 15 residues. Unmatched junction bases numbered 5, after V lost 2 bases and J lost 2 bases. Germline V gene lookup returns CDR1 MNHNS and CDR2 SASEGT. The CDR3 DNA reads as TGTGCCAGCAGTGAAAACAGGGGCGTTAACACTGAAGCTTTCTTT. Its protein is CASSENRGVNTEAFF.

This clonotype showed up just a few times. The chain employs TRBV20-1 and TRBJ1-5; possibly TRBD1 for D (6 bases). Germline-derived CDR1 and CDR2 are DFQATT and SNEGSKA (reference sequence). This CDR3 has 15 amino acids. V was clipped by 5 bases and J by 4 bases, with 18 bases between them. The CDR3 DNA is TGCAGTGCTGACCTAGGGGGTCGGGCAAATCAGCCCCAGCATTTT. Protein product: CSADLGGRANQPQHF.

This clonotype occurred a few times. The CDR3 DNA reads as TGTGCCAGCAGTGAACGTTGGCTAGCGGGCTCCTACGAGCAGTACTTC. Amino acids: CASSERWLAGSYEQYF. The chain uses TRBV2 and TRBJ2-7, with 8 bases lining up with TRBD2. CDR3 length equals 16 residues. Germline V gene sequence: CDR1 SNHLY, CDR2 FYNNEI. The V segment lost 2 bases and the J segment 0 bases; nucleotides outside the gene matches: 6. Full variable domain (rest looked up from reference TRBV2 and TRBJ2-7): EPEVTQTPSHQVTQMGQEVILRCVPISNHLYFYWYRQILGQKVEFLVSFYNNEISEKSEIFDDQFSVERPDGSNFTLKIRSTKLEDSAMYFCASSERWLAGSYEQYFGPGTRLTVT.

The chain links TRBV5-1 to TRBJ2-3, with D possibly matching TRBD1 (6 bases). V was cut by 0 bases and J by 4 bases, with 15 bases left in between. Per germline, CDR1 SGHRS and CDR2 YFSETQ. The CDR3 length is 16 residues. The CDR3 nucleotides read TGCGCCAGCAGCTTGGTCCGGAGAGGGGGACCAGATACGCAGTATTTT. Protein: CASSLVRRGGPDTQYF.

This clonotype was picked up a small number of times. The chain is built from TRBV12-3 or TRBV12-4 and TRBJ1-1; TRBD1 might be the D (5 bases). CDR3 length equals 15 residues. The V and J ends lost 6 bases and 4 bases respectively, with 18 bases between them. The CDR3, as DNA: TGTGCCAGCAGCCAAGGGGACCTGGGGAGCACTGAAGCTTTCTTT. Its protein product is CASSQGDLGSTEAFF.

The J gene is TRBJ1-4, the V gene TRBV27; 7 nucleotides align to TRBD1. CDR1 is MNHEY and CDR2 is SMNVEV in the germline V gene (reference sequence). The CDR3 is made up of 13 amino acids. V lost 8 bases to trimming and J lost 6 bases; unmatched junction nucleotides: 6. In DNA form, the CDR3 reads TGTGCCAGCGCCAGGGGGACTCATGAAAAACTGTTTTTT. This encodes CASARGTHEKLFF.

This clonotype has just a few counts. This chain connects TRBV4-3 to TRBJ2-7, with unresolved D. The ends were cut back, 0 bases at V and 4 bases at J, with 10 bases in the middle. Germline assignment: CDR1 LGHNA and CDR2 YSLEER. The CDR3 is made up of 14 amino acids. CDR3 nucleotide sequence: TGCGCCAGCAGCCAAGATTATGCCGAGTACGAGCAGTACTTC. Translation gives CASSQDYAEYEQYF.

The DNA of the CDR3 is TGCGCCAGCAGCTTGGTCGACAGGGCTGGGGCCAACGTCCTGACTTTC. Translated, it gives CASSLVDRAGANVLTF. V usage is TRBV5-1 and J usage is TRBJ2-6; TRBD1 matches at 7 bases. Germline trimming cut 0 bases from V and 2 bases from J; bases unmatched to any gene: 2. The CDR3 loop spans 16 amino acids. Germline V gives CDR1 SGHRS, CDR2 YFSETQ.

This clonotype was counted only a few times. The rearrangement links TRBV20-1 to TRBJ1-1, with D possibly TRBD1 on 5 matching bases. The CDR3 is 15 residues long. In germline, CDR1 is DFQATT, CDR2 SNEGSKA (reference sequence). V was trimmed by 4 bases and J by 1 base, leaving 16 bases between them. This CDR3 reads CSATARQKSNTEAFF. DNA of the CDR3: TGCAGTGCTACAGCAAGACAGAAATCGAACACTGAAGCTTTCTTT.

This chain uses TRBV5-1 with TRBJ2-1, with 10 bases matching TRBD2. The V gene's germline CDR1 is SGHRS and CDR2 YFSETQ. J lost 2 bases, V lost 4 bases, and 3 bases had no gene match. This CDR3 region has 15 residues. The CDR3 reads CASSNSGGPYNEQFF. DNA of the CDR3: TGCGCCAGCAGCAATAGCGGGGGGCCCTACAATGAGCAGTTCTTC. The full variable domain, completed using reference TRBV5-1 and TRBJ2-1, is KAGVTQTPRYLIKTRGQQVTLSCSPISGHRSVSWYQQTPGQGLQFLFEYFSETQRNKGNFPGRFSGRQFSNSRSEMNVSTLELGDSALYLCASSNSGGPYNEQFFGPGTRLTVL.

This chain links TRBV4-2 with TRBJ2-7; 8 nucleotides agree with TRBD1. CDR1 LGHNA and CDR2 YNFKEQ come from the germline V gene. CDR3 size: 14 residues. The V gene end was trimmed by 8 bases and the J gene end by 3 bases; junction bases not matched to a gene: 9. In DNA, the CDR3 is TGTGCCAGCCTTTCCGGACAGGGAGGCTACGAGCAGTACTTC. Translating it yields CASLSGQGGYEQYF.

This chain uses TRBV30 with TRBJ2-1; D is unresolved. The V end lost 3 bases, the J end lost 10 bases, and 16 bases lay between the germline ends. Germline CDR1 GTSNPN, CDR2 SVGIG (reference sequence). The CDR3 spans 13 residues. The CDR3 DNA follows: TGTGCCTGGAGGCCCACTATATCAAGGGAGCAGTTCTTC. Translation gives CAWRPTISREQFF.

The rearrangement links TRBV15 to TRBJ2-5; possibly TRBD1 for D (6 bases). The germline gives CDR1 LNHNV, CDR2 YYDKDF (reference sequence). With 0 bases removed from V and 4 bases from J, the gap between germline ends came to 9 bases. This CDR3 contains 14 residues. Here the CDR3 reads CATSRDRGTETQYF. CDR3 DNA sequence: TGTGCCACCAGCAGAGACAGGGGCACAGAGACCCAGTACTTC.

The chain is built from TRBV20-1 and TRBJ2-7, with D possibly TRBD2 on 5 matching bases. Germline-derived CDR1 and CDR2 are DFQATT and SNEGSKA (reference sequence). V was clipped by 7 bases and J by 7 bases, with 14 bases between them. This CDR3 comprises 11 residues. The CDR3 protein is CSVRRNLEQYF. The CDR3 DNA follows: TGCAGTGTCCGGAGGAACTTGGAGCAGTACTTC.

This clonotype showed up just a few times. The chain is built from TRBV20-1 and TRBJ2-2, with 9 nucleotides matching TRBD2. From germline, CDR1 is DFQATT and CDR2 SNEGSKA (reference sequence). V shed 2 bases, J shed 4 bases, and the junction held 5 bases outside the gene matches. The CDR3 runs 15 residues. The CDR3 loop reads CSARIAGALTGELFF. The CDR3 region has the DNA TGCAGTGCTAGAATAGCGGGGGCCCTCACCGGGGAGCTGTTTTTT.